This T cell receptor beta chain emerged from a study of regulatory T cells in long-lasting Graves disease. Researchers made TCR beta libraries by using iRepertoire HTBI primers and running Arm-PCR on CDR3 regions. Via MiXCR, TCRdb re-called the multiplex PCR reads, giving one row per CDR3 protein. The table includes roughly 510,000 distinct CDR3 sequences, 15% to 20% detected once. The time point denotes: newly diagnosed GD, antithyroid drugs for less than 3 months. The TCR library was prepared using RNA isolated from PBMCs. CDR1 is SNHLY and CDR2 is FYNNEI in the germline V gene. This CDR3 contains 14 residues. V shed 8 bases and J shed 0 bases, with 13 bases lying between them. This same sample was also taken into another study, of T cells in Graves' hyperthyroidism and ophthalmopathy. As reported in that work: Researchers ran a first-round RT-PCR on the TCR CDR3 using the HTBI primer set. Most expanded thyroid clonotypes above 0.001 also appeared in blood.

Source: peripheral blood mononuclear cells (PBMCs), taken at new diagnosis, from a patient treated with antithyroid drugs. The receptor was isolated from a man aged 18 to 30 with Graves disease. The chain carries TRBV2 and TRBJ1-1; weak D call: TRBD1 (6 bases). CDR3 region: CASLGQQMNTEAFF. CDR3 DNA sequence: TGTGCCAGCTTAGGACAGCAGATGAACACTGAAGCTTTCTTT.